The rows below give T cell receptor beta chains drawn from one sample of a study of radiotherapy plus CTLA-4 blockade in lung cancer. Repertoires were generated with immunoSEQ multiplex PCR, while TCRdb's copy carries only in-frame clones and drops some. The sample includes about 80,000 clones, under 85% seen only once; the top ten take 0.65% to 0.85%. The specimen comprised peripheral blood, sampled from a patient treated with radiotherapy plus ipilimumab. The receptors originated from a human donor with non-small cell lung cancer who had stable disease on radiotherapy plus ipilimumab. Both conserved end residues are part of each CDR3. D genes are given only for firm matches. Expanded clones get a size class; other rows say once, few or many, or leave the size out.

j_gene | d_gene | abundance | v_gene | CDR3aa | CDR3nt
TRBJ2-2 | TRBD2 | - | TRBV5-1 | CASSRGATSGRGPTGELFF | TGCGCCAGCAGCAGGGGAGCGACTAGCGGGAGGGGCCCAACCGGGGAGCTGTTTTTT
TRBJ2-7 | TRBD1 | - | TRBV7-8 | CASSSMGQFSYEQYF | TGTGCCAGCAGCTCAATGGGACAGTTCTCCTACGAGCAGTACTTC
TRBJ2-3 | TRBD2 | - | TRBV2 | CASSARLAGGTSTDTQYF | TGTGCCAGCAGTGCGAGACTAGCGGGAGGGACTAGCACAGATACGCAGTATTTT
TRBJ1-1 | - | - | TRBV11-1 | CASRKQGPEAFF | TGTGCCAGCAGAAAACAGGGTCCTGAAGCTTTCTTT
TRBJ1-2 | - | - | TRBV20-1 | CSARGQFGYTF | TGCAGTGCTAGAGGTCAGTTTGGCTACACCTTC
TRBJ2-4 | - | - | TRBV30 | CAWSVQGSSKNIQYF | TGTGCCTGGAGTGTACAGGGCAGTTCCAAAAACATTCAGTACTTC
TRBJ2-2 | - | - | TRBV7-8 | CASSSGTSNTGELFF | TGTGCCAGCAGCTCCGGGACGTCGAACACCGGGGAGCTGTTTTTT
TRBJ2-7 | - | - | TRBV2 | CASSEAPFEQYF | TGTGCCAGCAGTGAAGCACCCTTTGAGCAGTACTTC
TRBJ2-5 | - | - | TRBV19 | CASKNHGYETQYF | TGTGCCAGTAAGAATCACGGTTATGAGACCCAGTACTTC
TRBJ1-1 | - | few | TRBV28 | CASSLTHPGAEAFF | TGTGCCAGCAGTCTTACCCACCCGGGAGCTGAAGCTTTCTTT
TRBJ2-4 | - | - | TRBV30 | CAWKSNLAKNIQYF | TGTGCCTGGAAGTCGAATCTAGCCAAAAACATTCAGTACTTC